The 21 T cell receptor beta chains reported below all come from one sample, sequenced in a study of T cells after yellow fever vaccination. TCRdb passed the 5' RACE reads through MiXCR, listing each CDR3 protein once. The sample yields just under 600,000 distinct CDR3 sequences, less than 15% seen once. Here the sequenced sample was PBMCs, taken on the day of the yellow fever booster vaccination. The origin of the receptors is a man aged 25-40 years who received the YFV17D yellow fever vaccine.

The chain links TRBV4-1 to TRBJ1-4; a possible D gene is TRBD1 (6 bases). The CDR3 totals 15 residues. The V and J ends lost 0 bases and 6 bases respectively, with 11 bases between them. The germline CDR1 and CDR2 sequences are MGHRA and YSYEKL. Here the CDR3 reads CASSQDWAGDEKLFF. For the CDR3, the DNA is TGCGCCAGCAGCCAAGATTGGGCAGGGGATGAAAAACTGTTTTTT.

The J gene is TRBJ2-1, the V gene TRBV15, with 8 positions matching TRBD2. V gave up 8 bases and J gave up 7 bases; unmatched junction bases: 7. The CDR3 totals 13 residues. Germline V CDR1 and CDR2: LNHNV, YYDKDF (reference sequence). The CDR3 is CATCPGGRNEQFF. In nucleotides, the CDR3 is TGTGCCACCTGCCCCGGCGGGAGGAATGAGCAGTTCTTC. Combining the CDR3 with reference TRBV15 and TRBJ2-1 gives the whole variable domain DAMVIQNPRYQVTQFGKPVTLSCSQTLNHNVMYWYQQKSSQAPKLLFHYYDKDFNNEADTPDNFQSRRPNTSFCFLDIRSPGLGDTAMYLCATCPGGRNEQFFGPGTRLTVL.

This clonotype was recorded a few times. This chain connects TRBV28 to TRBJ2-7; 10 nucleotides align to TRBD1. V shed 11 bases, J shed 2 bases, and the junction held 9 bases outside the gene matches. This CDR3 spans 14 amino acids. Germline values: CDR1 MDHEN, CDR2 SYDVKM. CDR3 sequence reads: CASDRGPKAYEQYF. The CDR3 DNA sequence: TGTGCCTCTGACAGGGGGCCTAAAGCCTACGAGCAGTACTTC.

This chain links TRBV6-6 with TRBJ2-7; perhaps TRBD2 as D (6 bases). The CDR3 is made up of 11 amino acids. V was shortened by 11 bases and J by 4 bases, with 12 bases between the two germline ends. CDR1 is MNHNY, CDR2 SVGAGI, per germline (reference sequence). The CDR3 coding sequence is TGTGCCGGAGGGGCTGGGTACGAGCAGTACTTC. Amino acid sequence: CAGGAGYEQYF.

CDR3 nucleotides: TGTGCCAGCAGCTTGGACGGGTCGAGCTCCTACAATGAGCAGTTCTTC. It translates to CASSLDGSSSYNEQFF. The rearrangement joins TRBV5-4 to TRBJ2-1; D unresolved. From germline, CDR1 is SGHNT and CDR2 YYREEE (reference sequence). The V end lost 0 bases, the J end lost 0 bases, and 10 bases lay between the germline ends. This CDR3 spans 16 amino acids.

This clonotype was counted only a few times. V gene TRBV19 combines with J gene TRBJ2-3; D is uncertain. Between the trimmed V and J ends, which lost 3 bases and 2 bases, there was a span of 9 bases. The CDR3 totals 14 residues. Germline values: CDR1 LNHDA, CDR2 SQIVND (reference sequence). DNA for the CDR3: TGTGCCAGTAGTATGCAACCGTTCACAGATACGCAGTATTTT. It encodes CASSMQPFTDTQYF. Combining the CDR3 with reference TRBV19 and TRBJ2-3 gives the whole variable domain DGGITQSPKYLFRKEGQNVTLSCEQNLNHDAMYWYRQDPGQGLRLIYYSQIVNDFQKGDIAEGYSVSREKKESFPLTVTSAQKNPTAFYLCASSMQPFTDTQYFGPGTRLTVL.

The chain combines TRBV5-1 with TRBJ2-1, with D possibly TRBD2 on 6 matching bases. From germline, CDR1 is SGHRS and CDR2 YFSETQ. The germline V and J ends were trimmed by 4 bases and 8 bases, with 16 bases remaining between them. The CDR3 runs 14 residues. For the CDR3, the DNA is TGCGCCAGCAGCCCCGGGACTCCAGACTATGAGCAGTTCTTC. It translates to CASSPGTPDYEQFF.

This chain uses TRBV19 with TRBJ2-1; 7 bases map to TRBD2. CDR3 size: 16 residues. Germline V CDR1 and CDR2: LNHDA, SQIVND (reference sequence). V lost 4 bases and J lost 2; bases outside the gene matches: 8. CDR3 amino acids: CASSKDSGPPYNEQFF. CDR3 coding DNA: TGTGCCAGTAGTAAAGATAGCGGGCCTCCCTACAATGAGCAGTTCTTC.

This clonotype has a count of ten or more. The J gene is TRBJ2-3, the V gene TRBV7-6; the match to TRBD2 covers 12 bases. Trimming cost V 5 bases and J 5 bases; bases outside gene matches: 8. CDR1 is SGHVS, CDR2 FNYEAQ, per germline. This CDR3 spans 16 amino acids. CDR3 protein: CASSLPTSGRLDTQYF. For the CDR3, the DNA is TGTGCCAGCAGCCTGCCTACTAGCGGGAGGCTAGATACGCAGTATTTT.

This clonotype turned up a few times. The chain uses TRBV20-1 and TRBJ1-1, with D maybe TRBD1 (5 bases). The V gene lost 5 bases and the J gene lost 1 base, with 14 bases spanning the gap. Germline CDR1 DFQATT, CDR2 SNEGSKA (reference sequence). The CDR3 is 14 amino acids. CDR3: CSARGQGPNTEAFF. Here the CDR3 DNA reads TGCAGTGCTCGAGGCCAGGGCCCGAACACTGAAGCTTTCTTT.

The chain recombines TRBV7-2 with TRBJ1-1; D is perhaps TRBD1 (6 bases). This CDR3 spans 14 amino acids. CDR1 is SGHTA, CDR2 FQGNSA, per germline. The V end was cut by 3 bases, the J end by 0 bases, with 8 bases between. Here the CDR3 reads CASSFNRVNTEAFF. The CDR3 nucleotides are TGTGCCAGCAGCTTTAACAGGGTGAACACTGAAGCTTTCTTT.

The rearrangement uses TRBV3-1 and TRBJ1-1; 7 bases agree with TRBD1. Unmatched junction bases numbered 6, after V lost 4 bases and J lost 4 bases. This CDR3 is 14 amino acids long. Germline CDR1 LGHDT, CDR2 YNNKEL (reference sequence). CDR3 nucleotides: TGTGCCAGCAGCCTTCGGGACAGTTCCACTGAAGCTTTCTTT. Translated, it gives CASSLRDSSTEAFF.

This clonotype was observed a few times. The CDR3 DNA sequence: TGTGCCAGCAGCCAAGACTGGTCGAACACCGGGGAGCTGTTTTTT. This sequence encodes CASSQDWSNTGELFF. This chain connects TRBV3-1 to TRBJ2-2; D gene uncertain. V lost 0 bases and J 0 bases, leaving 5 bases between the germline ends. Germline CDR1 is LGHDT and CDR2 is YNNKEL (reference sequence). CDR3 length equals 15 residues.

The CDR3 loop is CSARSSGGRETQYF. CDR3 bases: TGCAGTGCTAGAAGTTCTGGGGGCAGAGAGACCCAGTACTTC. This sequence joins TRBV20-1 and TRBJ2-5, with D possibly matching TRBD1 (6 bases). Germline loops: CDR1 DFQATT, CDR2 SNEGSKA (reference sequence). The CDR3 has 14 amino acids. The V and J ends lost 2 bases and 4 bases respectively, with 14 bases between them.

This rearrangement joins TRBV10-1 to TRBJ2-4, with D perhaps matching TRBD1 (5 bases). The CDR3 loop spans 15 amino acids. Trimming left V 2 bases short and J 5 bases short, with 13 bases between. Per the germline V gene, CDR1 is WNHNN and CDR2 is SYGVQD (reference sequence). The CDR3 DNA follows: TGCGCCAGCAGTGAGCTTAGGGGTATCGAAAACATTCAGTACTTC. The encoded protein is CASSELRGIENIQYF.

The V and J genes are TRBV19 and TRBJ2-1; the D gene is possibly TRBD2 (5 bases). Germline CDR1 and CDR2: LNHDA and SQIVND (reference sequence). The CDR3 contains 12 residues. Trimming removed 4 bases from V and 5 bases from J, with 6 bases in between. The CDR3 DNA sequence: TGTGCCAGTAGTACCGGGGACAATGAGCAGTTCTTC. Translating it yields CASSTGDNEQFF.

The chain combines TRBV20-1 with TRBJ2-7, with 10 bases matching TRBD2. The CDR3 is made up of 16 amino acids. CDR1 DFQATT and CDR2 SNEGSKA come from the germline V gene (reference sequence). The V and J ends lost 0 bases and 3 bases, in that order; junction bases with no gene match: 8. The CDR3 DNA sequence: TGCAGTGCTAGAGAGAGTAGCGGGGGGCGGGACTACGAGCAGTACTTC. Translated, it gives CSARESSGGRDYEQYF.

This clonotype occurred many times. A read error may account for a junction end that differs from germline. This chain joins TRBV7-9 and TRBJ2-1; 12 bases are a match to TRBD2. CDR3 length equals 15 residues. The germline CDR1 and CDR2 sequences are SEHNR and FQNEAQ (reference sequence). This CDR3 reads CASSLAGGPNNEQFF. DNA for the CDR3: TGTGCCAGCAGCCTAGCGGGAGGGCCAAACAATGAGCAGTTCTTC.

A few counts support this clonotype. The genes are TRBV4-3 and TRBJ2-5; D could derive from TRBD1 or TRBD2 (5 bases each). The length of the CDR3 is 16 residues. With 1 base removed from V and 2 bases from J, the gap between germline ends came to 14 bases. Germline V lookup: CDR1 LGHNA, CDR2 YSLEER. This CDR3 reads CASSQVVGGGQETQYF. In DNA form, the CDR3 reads TGCGCCAGCAGCCAAGTGGTGGGTGGGGGTCAAGAGACCCAGTACTTC.

This clonotype appeared a few times. The rearrangement uses TRBV20-1 and TRBJ2-7; D may be TRBD1 (5 bases). This CDR3 is 12 amino acids long. Trimming removed 5 bases at V and 3 bases at J, with 11 bases between. The germline gives CDR1 DFQATT, CDR2 SNEGSKA (reference sequence). The CDR3 region is CSAQGFHYEQYF. Written as DNA, the CDR3 is TGCAGTGCTCAGGGATTTCACTACGAGCAGTACTTC.

The chain is built from TRBV20-1 and TRBJ2-1; 7 nucleotides agree with TRBD2. The germline V gene encodes CDR1 DFQATT and CDR2 SNEGSKA (reference sequence). With 0 bases clipped from V and 11 bases from J, the junction kept 7 bases outside the gene matches. The CDR3 has 13 amino acids. The CDR3: CSARDLGGSKQFF. In nucleotides, the CDR3 is TGCAGTGCTAGAGATCTGGGCGGGAGCAAGCAGTTCTTC.